Listed here are 8 T cell receptor beta chains from one sample, sequenced in a study of blood T cell repertoires in COVID-19 (dated by TCRdb to the early 2020s). The method was the immunoSEQ multiplex PCR assay. TCRdb's version of the immuneACCESS table is confined to in-frame rearrangements and falls short of the full clone set. An unresolved V gene accounts for under half of the shortfall where checked; the remainder is of unknown origin. A total of 74,000 or so clones appear in this sample, nearly 90% of them only once. The ten largest make up roughly 8.2% of the sample. Material: peripheral blood. The receptors derive from a man aged 45 to 65 with active COVID-19.

The chain joins TRBV29-1 to TRBJ2-6; possibly TRBD2 for D (7 bases). Germline V gene data show CDR1 as SQVTM and CDR2 as ANQGSEA. The CDR3 contains 22 residues. Here the CDR3 reads CLPGRGAWGGRISGSGANVLTF. The DNA for the CDR3 is TGCCTCCCTGGGAGGGGGGCCTGGGGCGGCCGGATATCAGGCTCTGGGGCCAACGTCCTGACTTTC.

The chain's CDR3 is CASSLVRVGYTGELFF. The DNA for the CDR3 is TGCGCCAGCAGCTTGGTCAGGGTAGGGTACACCGGGGAGCTGTTTTTT. The chain combines TRBV5-1 with TRBJ2-2; a weak D match, TRBD1 (5 bases). Trimming took off 0 bases at V and 3 bases at J, with 12 bases between the two ends. The CDR3 loop spans 16 amino acids. CDR1 is SGHRS, CDR2 YFSETQ, per germline.

The chain has TRBV5-6 and TRBJ1-1; a possible D gene is TRBD1 (5 bases). The V gene's germline CDR1 is SGHDT and CDR2 YYEEEE. The CDR3 sequence is 14 residues long. V lost 0 bases and J lost 2, with 8 bases in between. The CDR3 nucleotides read TGTGCCAGCAGCTTGGAGGGGTTCAACACTGAAGCTTTCTTT. Translated, it gives CASSLEGFNTEAFF.

V is TRBV24-1 and J is TRBJ2-5; TRBD2 might be the D (6 bases). The V gene lost 4 bases and the J gene lost 4 bases, with 15 bases spanning the gap. The CDR3 contains 15 residues. Germline values: CDR1 KGHDR, CDR2 SFDVKD. The CDR3 DNA reads as TGTGCCACCAGTGAGGGTTGGGGGGTAGGAGAGACCCAGTACTTC. Translation gives CATSEGWGVGETQYF.

V is TRBV3-1 (or the pseudogene TRBV3-2) and J is TRBJ1-2; 8 bases line up with TRBD1. The CDR3 runs 15 residues. Trimming cost V 0 bases and J 5 bases; bases outside gene matches: 5. Germline assignment: CDR1 LGHDT and CDR2 YNNKEL (reference sequence). The DNA of the CDR3 is TGTGCCAGCAGCCAAGAAGGCGGACAGGGTTATGGCTACACCTTC. Protein sequence: CASSQEGGQGYGYTF.

The genes are TRBV9 and TRBJ2-2; tentatively, D is TRBD2 (7 bases). Germline values: CDR1 SGDLS, CDR2 YYNGEE. The CDR3 length is 16 residues. Trimming took 4 bases from V and 5 from J, leaving 18 bases between them. The CDR3: CASSSSGGLGTGELFF. For the CDR3, the DNA is TGTGCCAGCAGCTCATCCGGGGGGCTCGGGACCGGGGAGCTGTTTTTT.

The chain is built from TRBV6-5 and TRBJ2-5; 7 nucleotides match TRBD2. This CDR3 is built from 15 residues. V dropped 6 bases and J dropped 5; count of bases not matched to a gene: 12. Germline CDR1 and CDR2: MNHEY and SVGAGI. CDR3 sequence reads: CASRRGGVGVETQYF. In nucleotides, the CDR3 is TGTGCCAGCAGGCGGGGAGGGGTTGGGGTCGAGACCCAGTACTTC.

V usage is TRBV10-3 and J usage is TRBJ1-2; D not resolved. The CDR3 length is 13 residues. CDR1 is ENHRY, CDR2 SYGVKD, per germline. Deletions cut 1 base from V and 3 bases from J, with 6 bases between. The CDR3 DNA reads TGTGCCATCAGTGAGTTCACGGACTATGGCTACACCTTC. Encoded protein: CAISEFTDYGYTF.